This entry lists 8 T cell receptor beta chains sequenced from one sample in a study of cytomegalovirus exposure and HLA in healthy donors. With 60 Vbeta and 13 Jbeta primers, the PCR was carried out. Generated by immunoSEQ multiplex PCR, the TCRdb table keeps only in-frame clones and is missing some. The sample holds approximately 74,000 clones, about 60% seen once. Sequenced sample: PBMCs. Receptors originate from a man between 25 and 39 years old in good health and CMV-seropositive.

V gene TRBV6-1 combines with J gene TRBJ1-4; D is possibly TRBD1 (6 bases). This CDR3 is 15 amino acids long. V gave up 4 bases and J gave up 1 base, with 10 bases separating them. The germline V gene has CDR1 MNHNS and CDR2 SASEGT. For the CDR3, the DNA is TGTGCCAGCAGTGGAACCAGGGGAACTAATGAAAAACTGTTTTTT. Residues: CASSGTRGTNEKLFF.

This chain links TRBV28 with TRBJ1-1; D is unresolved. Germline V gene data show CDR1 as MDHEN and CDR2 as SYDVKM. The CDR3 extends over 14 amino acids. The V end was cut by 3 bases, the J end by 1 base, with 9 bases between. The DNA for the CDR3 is TGTGCCAGCAGTTTGGTCCCGGGGAACACTGAAGCTTTCTTT. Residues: CASSLVPGNTEAFF.

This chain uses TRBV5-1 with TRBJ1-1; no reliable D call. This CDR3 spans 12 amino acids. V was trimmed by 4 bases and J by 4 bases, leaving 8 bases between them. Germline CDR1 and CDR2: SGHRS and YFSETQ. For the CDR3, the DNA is TGCGCCAGCAGCCTGTCAGGCACTGAAGCTTTCTTT. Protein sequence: CASSLSGTEAFF.

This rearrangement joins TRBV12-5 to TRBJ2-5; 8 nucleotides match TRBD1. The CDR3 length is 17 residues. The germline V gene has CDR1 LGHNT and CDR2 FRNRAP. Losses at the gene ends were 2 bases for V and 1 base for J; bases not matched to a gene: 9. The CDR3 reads CASGLSPRDRLQETQYF. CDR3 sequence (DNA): TGTGCTAGTGGTTTGTCGCCGCGGGACAGGCTCCAAGAGACCCAGTACTTC.

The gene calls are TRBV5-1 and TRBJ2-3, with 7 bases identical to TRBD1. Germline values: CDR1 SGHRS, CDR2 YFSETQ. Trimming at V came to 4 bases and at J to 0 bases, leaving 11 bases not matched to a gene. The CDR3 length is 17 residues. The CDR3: CASSGLEDRTSTDTQYF. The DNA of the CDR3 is TGCGCCAGCAGCGGCCTAGAGGACAGGACTAGCACAGATACGCAGTATTTT.

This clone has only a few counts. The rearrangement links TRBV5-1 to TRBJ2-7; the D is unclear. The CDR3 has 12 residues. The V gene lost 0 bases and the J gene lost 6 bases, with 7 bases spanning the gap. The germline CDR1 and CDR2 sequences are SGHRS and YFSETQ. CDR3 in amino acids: CASSLVYSEQYF. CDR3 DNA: TGCGCCAGCAGCTTGGTCTACAGCGAGCAGTACTTC.

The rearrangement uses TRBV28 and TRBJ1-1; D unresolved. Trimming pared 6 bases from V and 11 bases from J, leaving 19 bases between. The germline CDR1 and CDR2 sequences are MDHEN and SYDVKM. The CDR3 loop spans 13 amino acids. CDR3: CASSLTAVTGAFF. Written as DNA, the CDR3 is TGTGCCAGCAGCCTAACGGCAGTCACCGGGGCTTTCTTT.

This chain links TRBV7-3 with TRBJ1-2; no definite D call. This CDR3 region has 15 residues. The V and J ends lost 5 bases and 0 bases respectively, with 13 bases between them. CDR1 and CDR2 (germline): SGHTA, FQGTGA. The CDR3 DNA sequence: TGTGCCAGCAGCGTTACGGGAGCCACTAACTATGGCTACACCTTC. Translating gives CASSVTGATNYGYTF.